Following are 12 T cell receptor beta chains from one sample sequenced in a study of T-cell reconstitution after alpha-beta-depleted transplantation in children. Unique molecular identifiers were used to barcode this TCRbeta library. TCRdb re-called the PCR reads with MiXCR, one entry per CDR3 protein. The table records fewer than 750,000 distinct CDR3 sequences, 23% of them present only once. Material: PBMCs, mostly from graft donor cells, obtained 360 days after TCRalphabeta/CD19-depleted stem cell transplant. These receptors all come from a boy in the first two years of life who had a stem cell transplant for acute myeloid leukemia, so the T cells may come from the graft donor.

The table lists this clonotype with a few counts. Since a much larger clone is just one base distant, this may be a read error. V and J are TRBV29-1 and TRBJ2-2, with D hard to call. The CDR3 loop spans 11 amino acids. The germline V gene has CDR1 SQVTM and CDR2 ANQGSEA. The V end was cut by 3 bases, the J end by 3 bases, with 2 bases between. The CDR3 coding sequence is TGCAGCGTTGACGACACCGGGGAGCTGTTTTTT. This translates into CSVDDTGELFF.

There are a few counts of this clonotype. The chain is built from TRBV29-1 and TRBJ2-1, with 8 bases that match TRBD2. CDR1 is SQVTM and CDR2 is ANQGSEA in the germline V gene. V shed 3 bases, J shed 6 bases, and the junction held 10 bases outside the gene matches. This CDR3 has 15 amino acids. The CDR3 nucleotides are TGCAGCGTTGATCTAACGGGACTAGGGTTCAATGAGCAGTTCTTC. Residues: CSVDLTGLGFNEQFF.

This clonotype was observed a handful of times. This chain connects TRBV15 to TRBJ2-1, with a weak D call TRBD1 (5 bases). CDR1 and CDR2 (germline): LNHNV, YYDKDF (reference sequence). V was shortened by 5 bases and J by 5 bases, with 25 bases between the two germline ends. The CDR3 loop spans 18 amino acids. In DNA, the CDR3 is TGTGCCACCAGCCCGTCCAGACCATACGGGCTAGGGGACAATGAGCAGTTCTTC. Protein sequence: CATSPSRPYGLGDNEQFF.

This clonotype has more than one count but fewer than ten. DNA for the CDR3: TGCAGTGCGATCGGACAGGGAGACGAGCAGTACGTC. This translates into CSAIGQGDEQYV. This chain uses TRBV20-1 with TRBJ2-7; the match to TRBD1 covers 8 bases. The CDR3 is 12 amino acids. Germline lookup yields CDR1 DFQATT and CDR2 SNEGSKA (reference sequence). V lost 6 bases to trimming and J lost 5 bases; unmatched junction nucleotides: 6.

V and J are TRBV6-5 and TRBJ1-4; D not certain. The CDR3 has 12 residues. CDR1 is MNHEY, CDR2 SVGAGI, per germline. The germline V and J ends were trimmed by 4 bases and 7 bases, with 7 bases remaining between them. The CDR3: CASSFGGEKLFF. The CDR3 coding sequence is TGTGCCAGCAGTTTCGGTGGTGAAAAACTGTTTTTT.

This clonotype was detected ten times or more. The V and J genes are TRBV6-5 and TRBJ1-5, with 9 nucleotides matching TRBD1. CDR1 is MNHEY and CDR2 is SVGAGI in the germline V gene. The CDR3 contains 16 residues. The ends lost 6 bases at V and 7 bases at J; junction bases unmatched: 13. Here the CDR3 DNA reads TGTGCCAGCAGCCGTACCCGGGACAGGGTTGGACAGCCCCAGCATTTT. This sequence encodes CASSRTRDRVGQPQHF.

This clonotype occurred many times. The chain employs TRBV12-3 or TRBV12-4 and TRBJ2-7, with 8 bases lining up with TRBD1. V was pared by 7 bases and J by 4 bases, with 9 bases of the junction left unmatched. This CDR3 region has 14 residues. CDR3 coding DNA: TGTGCCAGCACCATGGCAGGGGGCAGTTACGAGCAGTACTTC. This sequence encodes CASTMAGGSYEQYF.

This clonotype was found many times. The V gene is TRBV12-3 or TRBV12-4, the J gene TRBJ2-7; D is perhaps TRBD1 (6 bases). The CDR3 has 13 residues. V was trimmed by 5 bases and J by 7 bases, leaving 15 bases between them. DNA of the CDR3: TGTGCCAGCAGTCCCACAGGGCGGAGGGAGCAGTACGTC. Translated: CASSPTGRREQYV.

The chain is built from TRBV7-9 and TRBJ1-1; 10 bases fit TRBD1. This CDR3 has 16 amino acids. The junction had 8 bases not matched to a gene; V was cut back by 6 bases and J by 1 base. Germline V CDR1 and CDR2: SEHNR, FQNEAQ (reference sequence). In DNA form, the CDR3 reads TGTGCCAGCAGTCCCGCCGGGACAGGGGAGAACACTGAAGCTTTCTTT. The encoded protein is CASSPAGTGENTEAFF. Combining the CDR3 with reference TRBV7-9 and TRBJ1-1 gives the whole variable domain DTGVSQNPRHKITKRGQNVTFRCDPISEHNRLYWYRQTLGQGPEFLTYFQNEAQLEKSRLLSDRFSAERPKGSFSTLEIQRTEQGDSAMYLCASSPAGTGENTEAFFGQGTRLTVV.

This clonotype was counted only a few times. This chain joins TRBV18 and TRBJ2-3; no definite D call. Trimming cost V 0 bases and J 0 bases, with 4 bases left between them. Looked up from germline, CDR1 is KGHSH and CDR2 is LQKENI. The CDR3 consists of 14 residues. The chain's CDR3 is CASSPPDSTDTQYF. The CDR3 bases are TGTGCCAGCTCACCACCCGACAGCACAGATACGCAGTATTTT.

The chain uses TRBV5-1 and TRBJ1-1; the D gene is possibly TRBD1 (5 bases). The ends were cut back, 4 bases at V and 0 bases at J, with 10 bases in the middle. CDR3 size: 14 residues. Germline V gives CDR1 SGHRS, CDR2 YFSETQ. The CDR3 region is CASSRGGMNTEAFF. The CDR3 DNA follows: TGCGCCAGCAGCCGGGGGGGGATGAACACTGAAGCTTTCTTT.

Many counts were recorded for this clonotype. The V gene is TRBV10-2, the J gene TRBJ2-3, with TRBD1 identical over 9 bases. The CDR3 has 15 amino acids. Germline V gene lookup returns CDR1 WSHSY and CDR2 SAAADI. With 6 bases clipped from V and 2 bases from J, the junction kept 6 bases outside the gene matches. Here the CDR3 reads CASRRQGGITDTQYF. CDR3 nucleotides: TGCGCCAGCAGAAGACAGGGGGGGATCACAGATACGCAGTATTTT.